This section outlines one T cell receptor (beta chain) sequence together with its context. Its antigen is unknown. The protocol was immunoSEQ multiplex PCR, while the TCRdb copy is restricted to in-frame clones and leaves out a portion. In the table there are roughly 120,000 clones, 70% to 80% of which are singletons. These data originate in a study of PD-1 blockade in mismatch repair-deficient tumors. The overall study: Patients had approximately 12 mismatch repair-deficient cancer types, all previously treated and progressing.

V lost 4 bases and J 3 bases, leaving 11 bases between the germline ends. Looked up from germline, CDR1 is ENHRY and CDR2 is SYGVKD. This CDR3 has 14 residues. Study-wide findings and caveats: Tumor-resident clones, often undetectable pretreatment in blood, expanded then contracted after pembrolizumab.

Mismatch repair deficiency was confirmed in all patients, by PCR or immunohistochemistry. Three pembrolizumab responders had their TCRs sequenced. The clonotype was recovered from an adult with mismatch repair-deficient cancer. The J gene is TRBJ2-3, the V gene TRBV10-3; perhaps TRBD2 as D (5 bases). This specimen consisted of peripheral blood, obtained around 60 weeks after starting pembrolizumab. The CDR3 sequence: CAISAGETTDTQYF. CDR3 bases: TGTGCCATCAGTGCCGGGGAGACGACAGATACGCAGTATTTT.